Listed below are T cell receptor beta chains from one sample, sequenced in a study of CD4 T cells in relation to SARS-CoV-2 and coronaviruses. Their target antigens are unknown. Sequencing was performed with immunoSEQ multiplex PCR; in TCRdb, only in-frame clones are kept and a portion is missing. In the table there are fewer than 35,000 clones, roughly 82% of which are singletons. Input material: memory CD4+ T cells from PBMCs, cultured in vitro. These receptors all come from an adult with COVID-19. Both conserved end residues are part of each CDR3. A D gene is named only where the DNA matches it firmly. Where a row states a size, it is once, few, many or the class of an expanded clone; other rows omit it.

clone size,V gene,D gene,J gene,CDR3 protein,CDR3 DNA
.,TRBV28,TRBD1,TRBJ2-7,CASSLRGQVDEQYF,TGTGCCAGCAGTTTAAGGGGACAGGTTGACGAGCAGTACTTC
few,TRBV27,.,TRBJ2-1,CASSSAAKRRSYNEQFF,TGTGCCAGCAGTTCCGCGGCTAAGCGGCGTTCTTACAATGAACAGTTCTTC
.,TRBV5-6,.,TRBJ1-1,CASSPWGPNTEAFF,TGTGCCAGCAGCCCCTGGGGTCCGAACACTGAAGCTTTCTTT
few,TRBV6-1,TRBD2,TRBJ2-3,CASSELAGGPDTQYF,TGTGCCAGCAGTGAACTAGCGGGAGGGCCAGATACGCAGTATTTT
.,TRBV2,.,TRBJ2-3,CASMDGTQYF,TGTGCCAGCATGGATGGTACGCAGTATTTT
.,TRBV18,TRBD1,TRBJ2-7,CASSPGQGAYEQYF,TGTGCCAGCTCACCGGGACAGGGGGCCTACGAGCAGTACTTC
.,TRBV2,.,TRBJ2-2,CASAGLKNTGELFF,TGTGCCAGCGCCGGACTGAAGAACACCGGGGAGCTGTTTTTT
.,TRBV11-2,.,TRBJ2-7,CASSLDRGVGYEQYF,TGTGCCAGCAGCTTAGATCGGGGAGTGGGCTACGAGCAGTACTTC
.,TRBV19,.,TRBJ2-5,CASSIVGKETQYF,TGTGCCAGTAGTATAGTGGGAAAAGAGACCCAGTACTTC
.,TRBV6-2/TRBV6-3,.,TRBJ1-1,CASSGESGNPTTEAFF,TGTGCCAGCAGCGGGGAATCAGGGAACCCTACCACTGAAGCTTTCTTT